This passage covers 13 T cell receptor beta chains from one sample sequenced in a study of blood T cell repertoires in COVID-19 (dated by TCRdb to the early 2020s). Library construction relied on the immunoSEQ multiplex PCR assay. The table was pulled from immuneACCESS by TCRdb, which kept in-frame rearrangements only. Such tables lose some clones; where checked, under half of the loss comes from unresolved V genes, and the rest has no known cause. This sample holds over 250,000 clones; approximately 87% were observed only once. The top ten hold 5.3% of the sample. The sample comprised PBMCs or T cells enriched from blood (not recorded which). These receptors were collected from a woman aged 25 to 39 who had recovered from COVID-19.

The V gene is TRBV3-1 (or the pseudogene TRBV3-2), the J gene TRBJ1-5, with a tentative D call TRBD1 (6 bases). Trimming pared 3 bases from V and 5 bases from J, leaving 29 bases between. The germline V gene encodes CDR1 LGHDT and CDR2 YNNKEL (reference sequence). This CDR3 region has 20 residues. CDR3 coding DNA: TGTGCCAGCAGCCAGACTCGCGGGGGGAGGGGGGCAAGGTTCTATCAGCCCCAGCATTTT. It translates to CASSQTRGGRGARFYQPQHF.

CDR3 DNA sequence: TGTGCCAGTAGTATACGGCGGGGCCTTCAAAATTCACCCCTCCACTTT. Encoded protein: CASSIRRGLQNSPLHF. The chain links TRBV19 to TRBJ1-6; the D gene is possibly TRBD1 (5 bases). The CDR3 spans 16 residues. Germline V CDR1 and CDR2: LNHDA, SQIVND (reference sequence). Trimming pared 2 bases from V and 7 bases from J, leaving 15 bases between.

The rearrangement links TRBV4-1 to TRBJ1-2, with D hard to call. The germline V gene encodes CDR1 MGHRA and CDR2 YSYEKL. CDR3 length equals 15 residues. With 1 base removed from V and 3 bases from J, the gap between germline ends came to 12 bases. CDR3 loop: CASSQVTRRDYGYTF. The CDR3 coding sequence is TGCGCCAGCAGCCAAGTAACCAGGCGGGACTATGGCTACACCTTC.

The rearrangement uses TRBV7-2 and TRBJ1-4; 7 bases fit TRBD1. Looked up from germline, CDR1 is SGHTA and CDR2 is FQGNSA. CDR3 length: 15 amino acids. With V trimmed by 3 bases and J by 3 bases, 4 bases remained unmatched. As DNA, the CDR3 is TGTGCCAGCAGCTTTGACAGGGCTGCTAATGAAAAACTGTTTTTT. It codes for CASSFDRAANEKLFF.

The gene calls are TRBV28 and TRBJ1-3, with D hard to call. Germline V lookup: CDR1 MDHEN, CDR2 SYDVKM. The CDR3 is 12 amino acids. V lost 5 bases, J lost 4 bases, and 6 bases lay in between. DNA for the CDR3: TGTGCCAGCAGTGAGAACGGAAACACCATATATTTT. Translation: CASSENGNTIYF.

The chain employs TRBV19 and TRBJ1-1; D not resolved. V was cut by 5 bases and J by 1 base, with 11 bases left in between. The CDR3 is 14 amino acids. Germline V lookup: CDR1 LNHDA, CDR2 SQIVND (reference sequence). The CDR3 DNA follows: TGTGCCAGTAGTCCCCGAGCGGGGAACACTGAAGCTTTCTTT. It yields the protein CASSPRAGNTEAFF.

The chain combines TRBV5-8 with TRBJ1-4; possibly TRBD1 for D (5 bases). Germline V lookup: CDR1 SGHTS, CDR2 YDEGEE. The CDR3 loop spans 15 amino acids. Trimming removed 2 bases at V and 1 base at J, with 9 bases between. CDR3 residues: CASSFLGVTNEKLFF. The CDR3 coding sequence is TGTGCCAGCAGCTTCCTAGGGGTAACTAATGAAAAACTGTTTTTT.

The chain is built from TRBV27 and TRBJ2-7, with D tentatively TRBD2 (5 bases). Germline V CDR1 and CDR2: MNHEY, SMNVEV (reference sequence). V lost 8 bases and J 0 bases, leaving 5 bases between the germline ends. This CDR3 region has 11 residues. CDR3 loop: CASRGSYEQYF. The CDR3 DNA reads as TGTGCCAGCCGGGGCTCCTACGAGCAGTACTTC.

This chain joins TRBV19 and TRBJ1-4; TRBD1 agrees at 8 bases. Looked up from germline, CDR1 is LNHDA and CDR2 is SQIVND (reference sequence). V lost 3 bases and J lost 10; bases outside the gene matches: 7. The CDR3 contains 14 residues. DNA for the CDR3: TGTGCCAGTAGTATCGGCAGGGGGCGCGGAAAACTGTTTTTT. This gives the protein CASSIGRGRGKLFF.

The chain joins TRBV27 to TRBJ1-4; D gene ambiguous. Germline-derived CDR1 and CDR2 are MNHEY and SMNVEV (reference sequence). The ends were cut back, 4 bases at V and 5 bases at J, with 11 bases in the middle. CDR3 length: 14 amino acids. CDR3 nucleotides: TGTGCCAGCAGTTGGCGGGCAGACAATGAAAAACTGTTTTTT. Its translation is CASSWRADNEKLFF.

The chain joins TRBV7-2 to TRBJ1-2; D not certain. Trimming took off 1 base at V and 4 bases at J, with 13 bases between the two ends. This CDR3 comprises 15 residues. Germline V gene data show CDR1 as SGHTA and CDR2 as FQGNSA. CDR3 sequence reads: CASSLVFGETYGYTF. CDR3 coding DNA: TGTGCCAGCAGCTTAGTTTTCGGGGAGACCTATGGCTACACCTTC.

The CDR3: CASSNGTRPGELFF. For the CDR3, the DNA is TGCGCCAGCAGCAACGGGACTAGACCCGGGGAGCTGTTTTTT. The genes are TRBV5-1 and TRBJ2-2; TRBD2 matches at 8 bases. V gave up 4 bases and J gave up 6 bases; unmatched junction bases: 5. The germline V gene encodes CDR1 SGHRS and CDR2 YFSETQ. This CDR3 contains 14 residues.

The rearrangement links TRBV27 to TRBJ2-3, with TRBD2 identical over 10 bases. With 2 bases clipped from V and 1 base from J, the junction kept 3 bases outside the gene matches. Germline CDR1 is MNHEY and CDR2 is SMNVEV (reference sequence). This CDR3 is built from 16 residues. The CDR3 region is CASSLTAGGGTDTQYF. The CDR3 DNA follows: TGTGCCAGCAGTTTAACAGCGGGGGGGGGCACAGATACGCAGTATTTT.